This TCR beta chain was found in a study of CD8 T cells in ankylosing spondylitis. Germline V gene sequence: CDR1 SGHDN, CDR2 FVKESK. The J segment lost 2 bases and the V segment lost 4 bases, leaving 5 bases of the junction unmatched. There are 15 residues in the CDR3. TCRdb called the 5' RACE reads again in MiXCR, with one record for every CDR3 protein. The table shows about 300,000 distinct CDR3 sequences, with about a fifth occurring only once. Points from the study as a whole: A CD8+ phenotype characterized the disease-linked clones, which were relatively rare in peripheral blood. Previous work reported some of these motif variants in the synovial fluid and blood of reactive arthritis. It appeared that ankylosing spondylitis blood was characterized by a TCR beta motif of seven or eight highly homologous variants. The authors reported significant enrichment of disease-linked clones in matched ankylosing spondylitis synovial fluid.

As concerns this clonotype: Its antigen is still unknown.

The sequence came from a female donor with ankylosing spondylitis or in good health (not recorded which). The sequenced sample was blood, either unsorted or a sorted T cell fraction (not recorded which). This chain joins TRBV14 and TRBJ2-1; 7 bases align to TRBD2. This CDR3 is CASSPSSGPYNEQFF. The DNA for the CDR3 is TGTGCCAGCAGCCCCTCTAGCGGCCCCTACAATGAGCAGTTCTTC.